The source of this TCR beta chain is a study of blood T cell repertoires in COVID-19. About the research overall: Nucleic acid was either cDNA or gDNA, and it came from T cells, B-cell-depleted T cells, or PBMCs.

Looked up from germline, CDR1 is SGDLS and CDR2 is YYNGEE. The CDR3 length is 15 residues. The ends were cut back, 0 bases at V and 2 bases at J, with 10 bases in the middle. Study processing details: Estimation of nucleated cell counts was performed using reference gene primer amplification. TCRdb's table, derived via immunoSEQ multiplex PCR, lists solely in-frame clones and lacks some. V, J and clone size are those of that table, while D and trimming were read from the DNA. The sample lists roughly 90,000 clones; less than 85% were seen once. This chain connects TRBV9 to TRBJ2-3; tentative D call: TRBD2 (5 bases). Input material: peripheral blood. The clonotype was recovered from a woman aged 70 to 79 with acute or convalescent COVID-19. CDR3 in DNA: TGTGCCAGCAGCGTAGTTCCGACTACCACAGATACGCAGTATTTT. Residues: CASSVVPTTTDTQYF.